This entry lists 25 T cell receptor beta chains sequenced from one sample in a study of blood T cell repertoires in COVID-19. Using immunoSEQ multiplex PCR, the repertoire was profiled, and TCRdb retains in-frame clones only, with some absent. The sample consists of 130,000 to 150,000 clones, roughly 84% of them appearing once. Sequenced material: PBMCs or T cells enriched from blood (not recorded which). The receptors stem from a woman aged 45 to 65 who had been exposed to COVID-19.

The gene calls are TRBV27 and TRBJ2-7, with a weak D call TRBD2 (5 bases). The germline V and J ends were trimmed by 3 bases and 0 bases, with 9 bases remaining between them. CDR1 is MNHEY, CDR2 SMNVEV, per germline (reference sequence). The CDR3 has 14 residues. CDR3 sequence: CASSFKTSSYEQYF. CDR3 DNA sequence: TGTGCCAGCAGTTTTAAAACTAGCTCCTACGAGCAGTACTTC.

In DNA form, the CDR3 reads TGTGCCAGCAGCCAAACTAGCGGGAGGGCCAGGTACGAGCAGTACTTC. Amino acids: CASSQTSGRARYEQYF. The V and J genes are TRBV3-1 (or the pseudogene TRBV3-2) and TRBJ2-7, with 13 bases aligning to TRBD2. The V gene's germline CDR1 is LGHDT and CDR2 YNNKEL (reference sequence). J lost 4 bases, V lost 2 bases, and 5 bases had no gene match. This CDR3 contains 16 residues.

The chain links TRBV6-2 or TRBV6-3 to TRBJ1-2, with TRBD1 matching 9 bases. Losses at the gene ends were 5 bases for V and 7 bases for J; bases not matched to a gene: 5. Germline V gene sequence: CDR1 MNHEY, CDR2 SVGEGT. The CDR3 is made up of 13 amino acids. The CDR3 DNA follows: TGTGCCAGCAGTCTACAGGGGGCAGGTGGCTACACCTTC. Translating it yields CASSLQGAGGYTF.

The genes are TRBV7-3 and TRBJ2-1, with D possibly being TRBD1 (6 bases). Trimming shortened V by 5 bases and J by 0 bases, and 11 bases separated the two germline ends. The germline CDR1 and CDR2 sequences are SGHTA and FQGTGA. The CDR3 has 15 amino acids. The CDR3 bases are TGTGCCAGCAGCCTACCACAGGGCTCCTACAATGAGCAGTTCTTC. Encoded protein: CASSLPQGSYNEQFF. The full variable domain, in which reference TRBV7-3 and TRBJ2-1 provide the parts outside the CDR3, is GAGVSQTPSNKVTEKGKYVELRCDPISGHTALYWYRQSLGQGPEFLIYFQGTGAADDSGLPNDRFFAVRPEGSVSTLKIQRTERGDSAVYLCASSLPQGSYNEQFFGPGTRLTVL.

This clone showed up just once. The chain employs TRBV5-1 and TRBJ1-5; 8 nucleotides agree with TRBD1. Germline CDR1 reads SGHRS; CDR2 reads YFSETQ. This CDR3 comprises 14 residues. The V and J ends lost 0 bases and 7 bases, in that order; junction bases with no gene match: 3. CDR3 residues: CASSLEGTGQPQHF. The CDR3 bases are TGCGCCAGCAGCTTGGAAGGGACAGGACAGCCCCAGCATTTT.

This chain joins TRBV27 and TRBJ1-4; D remains ambiguous. The CDR3 is 14 amino acids. Trimming took 8 bases from V and 3 from J, leaving 13 bases between them. Germline V gene lookup returns CDR1 MNHEY and CDR2 SMNVEV (reference sequence). In nucleotides, the CDR3 is TGTGCCAGCGGGTCCCTCGGGGCTAATGAAAAACTGTTTTTT. This codes for CASGSLGANEKLFF.

V usage is TRBV9 and J usage is TRBJ1-2; D not certain. Germline assignment: CDR1 SGDLS and CDR2 YYNGEE. V lost 0 bases to trimming and J lost 5 bases, with 11 bases between them. The CDR3 runs to 14 residues. CDR3 sequence reads: CASSVERPPYGYTF. The CDR3 bases are TGTGCCAGCAGCGTAGAGCGACCGCCGTATGGCTACACCTTC.

This clone is a singleton in its sample. The V and J genes are TRBV7-9 and TRBJ1-5, with D possibly being TRBD1 (6 bases). CDR1 and CDR2 (germline): SEHNR, FQNEAQ (reference sequence). V lost 5 bases and J lost 5, with 13 bases in between. The CDR3 runs to 14 residues. CDR3 DNA sequence: TGTGCCAGCAGCGAGGGACAAGCTTATCAGCCCCAGCATTTT. This codes for CASSEGQAYQPQHF.

The chain carries TRBV2 and TRBJ2-1, with D possibly TRBD1 on 6 matching bases. Trimming stripped 2 bases from V and 5 bases from J, with 13 bases between. The germline CDR1 and CDR2 sequences are SNHLY and FYNNEI. This CDR3 has 15 amino acids. The CDR3 protein is CASSENGQGNNEQFF. The CDR3 bases are TGTGCCAGCAGTGAAAATGGGCAGGGGAACAATGAGCAGTTCTTC.

CDR3 residues: CASSSKRGGYNEQFF. CDR3 DNA sequence: TGTGCCAGCAGTTCCAAGCGGGGGGGATACAATGAGCAGTTCTTC. This chain links TRBV6-5 with TRBJ2-1, with 10 bases fitting TRBD2. CDR3 length equals 15 residues. V dropped 4 bases and J dropped 4; count of bases not matched to a gene: 4. The germline gives CDR1 MNHEY, CDR2 SVGAGI.

CDR3 in DNA: TGTGCCAGCAGCTTTGACAGGCGTTCATTCCCCTCTGGCTACACCTTC. Translated: CASSFDRRSFPSGYTF. The J gene is TRBJ1-2, the V gene TRBV5-6; maybe TRBD1 (6 bases). The ends were cut back, 2 bases at V and 7 bases at J, with 21 bases in the middle. CDR3 length: 16 residues. From germline, CDR1 is SGHDT and CDR2 YYEEEE.

The rearrangement links TRBV9 to TRBJ1-2; weak D call: TRBD1 (6 bases). The CDR3 contains 13 residues. CDR1 is SGDLS and CDR2 is YYNGEE in the germline V gene. V was pared by 0 bases and J by 7 bases, with 10 bases between. The CDR3 DNA is TGTGCCAGCAGCGTAGATGCGGGGGCTGGCTACACCTTC. This sequence encodes CASSVDAGAGYTF.

In DNA form, the CDR3 reads TGTGCCAGCAGTCGGGTCTCTGCGGACACTGAAGCTTTCTTT. Its protein is CASSRVSADTEAFF. The chain carries TRBV28 and TRBJ1-1; no clear D gene. CDR3 length: 14 amino acids. The germline gives CDR1 MDHEN, CDR2 SYDVKM. V was cut by 5 bases and J by 3 bases, with 13 bases left in between.

Relative to its sample, this clone is medium-sized. This sequence joins TRBV24-1 and TRBJ2-7; 12 bases are shared with TRBD1. Losses at the gene ends were 7 bases for V and 5 bases for J; bases not matched to a gene: 5. CDR3 length equals 14 residues. Germline lookup yields CDR1 KGHDR and CDR2 SFDVKD. This chain's CDR3 is CATSSGTGGDEQYF. In DNA, the CDR3 is TGTGCCACCAGCTCCGGGACAGGGGGCGACGAGCAGTACTTC.

The chain is built from TRBV12-3 or TRBV12-4 and TRBJ1-1, with D hard to call. The ends were cut back, 2 bases at V and 2 bases at J, with 6 bases in the middle. The CDR3 length is 13 residues. CDR3 residues: CASSLKRNTEAFF. CDR3 bases: TGTGCCAGCAGTTTAAAGAGAAACACTGAAGCTTTCTTT.

This chain uses TRBV2 with TRBJ1-5; TRBD1 might be the D (6 bases). Trimming stripped 1 base from V and 3 bases from J, with 7 bases between. The CDR3 contains 14 residues. The germline gives CDR1 SNHLY, CDR2 FYNNEI. The CDR3 loop is CASSEGQVNQPQHF. CDR3 DNA: TGTGCCAGCAGTGAAGGACAGGTCAATCAGCCCCAGCATTTT.

V gene TRBV23-1 combines with J gene TRBJ2-2; 7 bases are shared with TRBD1. TRBV23-1 is given ORF status, its function remaining uncertain. The ends lost 3 bases at V and 3 bases at J; junction bases unmatched: 10. The CDR3 loop spans 17 amino acids. The CDR3 coding sequence is TGCGCCAGCAGTCAGTCGCGGCAGGGGGAGTACACCGGGGAGCTGTTTTTT. Encoded protein: CASSQSRQGEYTGELFF.

This chain links TRBV6-2 or TRBV6-3 with TRBJ1-2; the match to TRBD1 covers 11 bases. The CDR3 loop spans 15 amino acids. The V gene end was trimmed by 2 bases and the J gene end by 3 bases; junction bases not matched to a gene: 2. Germline V gene sequence: CDR1 MNHEY, CDR2 SVGEGT. The CDR3 region is CASSYPGQGDYGYTF. The CDR3 coding sequence is TGTGCCAGCAGTTACCCGGGACAGGGGGACTATGGCTACACCTTC.

The chain uses TRBV27 and TRBJ2-7, with D perhaps matching TRBD1 (6 bases). Germline loops: CDR1 MNHEY, CDR2 SMNVEV (reference sequence). V was trimmed by 7 bases and J by 8 bases, leaving 12 bases between them. This CDR3 has 11 residues. The DNA of the CDR3 is TGTGCCAGCACTTCAGACAGGAAGCAGTACTTC. This translates into CASTSDRKQYF.

The chain employs TRBV6-4 and TRBJ2-1; 7 bases are shared with TRBD2. The CDR3 covers 16 residues. From germline, CDR1 is MRHNA and CDR2 SNTAGT. V lost 4 bases, J lost 3 bases, and 9 bases stayed unmatched. The DNA of the CDR3 is TGTGCCAGCAGTGCTGCGGTGGGAGGGTTCTACAATGAGCAGTTCTTC. Its translation is CASSAAVGGFYNEQFF.

V usage is TRBV19 and J usage is TRBJ2-7; 8 positions match TRBD1. There are 14 residues in the CDR3. The germline V gene has CDR1 LNHDA and CDR2 SQIVND (reference sequence). Losses at the gene ends were 5 bases for V and 3 bases for J; bases not matched to a gene: 6. CDR3 DNA sequence: TGTGCCAGTAGTTGGACAGGGCGAAACTACGAGCAGTACTTC. It is translated as CASSWTGRNYEQYF.

The chain employs TRBV27 and TRBJ1-1; maybe TRBD1 (5 bases). This CDR3 region has 15 residues. Trimming removed 4 bases from V and 3 bases from J, with 15 bases in between. Germline lookup yields CDR1 MNHEY and CDR2 SMNVEV (reference sequence). The CDR3 DNA follows: TGTGCCAGCAGTTATCGGACGGTGGGGCACACTGAAGCTTTCTTT. It codes for CASSYRTVGHTEAFF.

The gene calls are TRBV7-6 and TRBJ2-7; 11 bases are a match to TRBD1. This CDR3 is 17 amino acids long. V lost 5 bases, J lost 2 bases, and 11 bases stayed unmatched. Germline V CDR1 and CDR2: SGHVS, FNYEAQ. The CDR3 reads CASSPRRGTGGAYEQYF. The DNA for the CDR3 is TGTGCCAGCAGCCCAAGAAGGGGGACAGGGGGAGCCTACGAGCAGTACTTC.

This clone occurred a few times. The gene calls are TRBV5-1 and TRBJ2-3, with 11 bases fitting TRBD2. Germline V gene lookup returns CDR1 SGHRS and CDR2 YFSETQ. This CDR3 is 16 amino acids long. The V gene end was trimmed by 4 bases and the J gene end by 4 bases; junction bases not matched to a gene: 8. The DNA of the CDR3 is TGCGCCAGCAGCGCGGTAGCGGGAGGGGGCTCAGATACGCAGTATTTT. It translates to CASSAVAGGGSDTQYF.

The chain is built from TRBV6-5 and TRBJ1-3, with a possible D match to TRBD1 (5 bases). Per the germline V gene, CDR1 is MNHEY and CDR2 is SVGAGI. CDR3 length: 16 residues. V was trimmed by 2 bases and J by 2 bases, leaving 13 bases between them. The CDR3 DNA is TGTGCCAGCAGTTACGCAAGGGGCAGGGCTGGAAACACCATATATTTT. Translation gives CASSYARGRAGNTIYF.